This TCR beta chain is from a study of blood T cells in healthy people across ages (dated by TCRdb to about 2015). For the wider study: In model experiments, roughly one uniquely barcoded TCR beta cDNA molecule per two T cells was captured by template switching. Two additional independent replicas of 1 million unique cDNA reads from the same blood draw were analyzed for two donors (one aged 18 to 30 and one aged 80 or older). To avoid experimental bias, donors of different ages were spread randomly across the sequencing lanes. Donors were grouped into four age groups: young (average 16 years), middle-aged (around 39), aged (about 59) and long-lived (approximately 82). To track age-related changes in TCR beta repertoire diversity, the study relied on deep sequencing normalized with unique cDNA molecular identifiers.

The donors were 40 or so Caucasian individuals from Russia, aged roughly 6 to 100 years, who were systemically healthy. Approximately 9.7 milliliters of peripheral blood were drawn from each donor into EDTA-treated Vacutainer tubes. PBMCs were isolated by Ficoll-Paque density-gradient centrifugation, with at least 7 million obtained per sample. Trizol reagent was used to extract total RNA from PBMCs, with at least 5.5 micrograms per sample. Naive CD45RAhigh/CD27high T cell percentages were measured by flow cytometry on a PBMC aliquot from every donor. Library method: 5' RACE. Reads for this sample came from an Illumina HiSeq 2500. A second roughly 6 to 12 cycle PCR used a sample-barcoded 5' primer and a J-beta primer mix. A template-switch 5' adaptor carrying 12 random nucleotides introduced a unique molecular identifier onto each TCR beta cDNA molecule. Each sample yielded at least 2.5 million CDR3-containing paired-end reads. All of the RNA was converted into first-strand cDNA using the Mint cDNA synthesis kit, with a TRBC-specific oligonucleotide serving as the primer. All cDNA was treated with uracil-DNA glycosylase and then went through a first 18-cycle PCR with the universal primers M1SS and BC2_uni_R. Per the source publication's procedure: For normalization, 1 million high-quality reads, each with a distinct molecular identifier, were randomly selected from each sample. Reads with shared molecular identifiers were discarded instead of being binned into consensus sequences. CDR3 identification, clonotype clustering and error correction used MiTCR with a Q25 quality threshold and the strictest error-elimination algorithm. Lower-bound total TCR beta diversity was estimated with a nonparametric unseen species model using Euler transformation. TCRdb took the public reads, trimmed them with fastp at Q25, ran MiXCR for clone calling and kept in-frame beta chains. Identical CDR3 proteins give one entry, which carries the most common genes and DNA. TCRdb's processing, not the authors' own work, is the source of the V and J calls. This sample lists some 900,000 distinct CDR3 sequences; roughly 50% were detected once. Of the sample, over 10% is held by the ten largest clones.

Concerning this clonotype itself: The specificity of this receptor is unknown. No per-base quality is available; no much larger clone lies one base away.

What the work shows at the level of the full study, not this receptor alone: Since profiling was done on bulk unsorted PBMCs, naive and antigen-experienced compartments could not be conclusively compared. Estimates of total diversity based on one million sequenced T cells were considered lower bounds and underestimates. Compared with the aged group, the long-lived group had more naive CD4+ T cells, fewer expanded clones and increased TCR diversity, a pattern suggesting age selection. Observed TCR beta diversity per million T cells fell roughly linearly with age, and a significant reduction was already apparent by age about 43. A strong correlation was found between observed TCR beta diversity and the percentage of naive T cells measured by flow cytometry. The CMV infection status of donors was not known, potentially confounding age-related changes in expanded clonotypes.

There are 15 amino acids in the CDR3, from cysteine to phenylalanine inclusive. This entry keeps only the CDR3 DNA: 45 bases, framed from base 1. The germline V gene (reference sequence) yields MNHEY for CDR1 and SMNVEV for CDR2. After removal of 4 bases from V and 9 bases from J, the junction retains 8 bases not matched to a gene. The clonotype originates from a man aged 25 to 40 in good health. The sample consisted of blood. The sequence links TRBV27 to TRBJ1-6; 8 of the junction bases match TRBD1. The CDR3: CASSSPDRGFSPLHF. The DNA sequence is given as TGTGCCAGCAGTTCACCCGACAGGGGTTTTTCACCCCTCCACTTT.